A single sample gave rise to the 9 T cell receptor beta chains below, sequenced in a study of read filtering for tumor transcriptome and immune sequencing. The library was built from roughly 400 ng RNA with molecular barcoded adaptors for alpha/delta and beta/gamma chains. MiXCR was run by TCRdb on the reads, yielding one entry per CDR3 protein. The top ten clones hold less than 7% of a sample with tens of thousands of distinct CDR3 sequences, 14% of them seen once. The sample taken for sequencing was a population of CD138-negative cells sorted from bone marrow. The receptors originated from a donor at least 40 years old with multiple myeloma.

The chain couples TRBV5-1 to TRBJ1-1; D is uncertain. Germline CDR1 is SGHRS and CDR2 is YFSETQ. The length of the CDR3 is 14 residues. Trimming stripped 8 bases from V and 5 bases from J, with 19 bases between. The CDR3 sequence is CASKPGPRGTEAFF. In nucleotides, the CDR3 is TGCGCCAGTAAACCAGGACCCCGGGGAACTGAAGCTTTCTTT.

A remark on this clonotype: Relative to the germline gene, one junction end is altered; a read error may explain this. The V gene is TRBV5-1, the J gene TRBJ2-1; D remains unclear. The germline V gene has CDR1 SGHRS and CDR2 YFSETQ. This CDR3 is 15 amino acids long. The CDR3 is CASILACGTYNEQFF. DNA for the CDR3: TGCGCCAGCATCTTGGCCTGCGGTACCTACAATGAGCAGTTCTTC. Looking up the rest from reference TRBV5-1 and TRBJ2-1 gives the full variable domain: KAGVTQTPRYLIKTRGQQVTLSCSPISGHRSVSWYQQTPGQGLQFLFEYFSETQRNKGNFPGRFSGRQFSNSRSEMNVSTLELGDSALYLCASILACGTYNEQFFGPGTRLTVL.

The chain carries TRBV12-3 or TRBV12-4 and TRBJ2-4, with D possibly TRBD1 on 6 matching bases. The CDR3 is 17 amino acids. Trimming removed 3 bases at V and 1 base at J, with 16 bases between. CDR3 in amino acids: CASSFLRPGAAKNIQYF. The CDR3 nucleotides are TGTGCCAGCAGTTTTTTGCGACCAGGGGCCGCCAAAAACATTCAGTACTTC.

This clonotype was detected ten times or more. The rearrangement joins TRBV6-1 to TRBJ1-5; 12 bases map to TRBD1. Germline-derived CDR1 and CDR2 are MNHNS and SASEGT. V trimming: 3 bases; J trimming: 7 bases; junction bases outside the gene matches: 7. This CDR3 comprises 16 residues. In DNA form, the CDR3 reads TGTGCCAGCAGTGATCGGGACAGGGGGCTCAGACAGCCCCAGCATTTT. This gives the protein CASSDRDRGLRQPQHF.

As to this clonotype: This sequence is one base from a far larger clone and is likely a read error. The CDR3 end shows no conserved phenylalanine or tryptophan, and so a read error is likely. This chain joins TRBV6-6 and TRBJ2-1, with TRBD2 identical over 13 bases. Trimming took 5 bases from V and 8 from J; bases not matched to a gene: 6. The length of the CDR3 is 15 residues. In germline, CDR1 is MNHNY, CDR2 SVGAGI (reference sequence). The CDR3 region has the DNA TGTGCCAGCAGTCTCTTCGGGACTAGCGGGGATGAGCAGTTCCTC. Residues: CASSLFGTSGDEQFL.

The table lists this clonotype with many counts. Here the CDR3 DNA reads TGCGCCAGCATGCGGAGCTCCTACAATGAGCAGTTCTTC. This translates into CASMRSSYNEQFF. V and J are TRBV5-1 and TRBJ2-1; no firm D call. The ends were cut back, 6 bases at V and 0 bases at J, with 7 bases in the middle. Germline values: CDR1 SGHRS, CDR2 YFSETQ. The CDR3 is made up of 13 amino acids.

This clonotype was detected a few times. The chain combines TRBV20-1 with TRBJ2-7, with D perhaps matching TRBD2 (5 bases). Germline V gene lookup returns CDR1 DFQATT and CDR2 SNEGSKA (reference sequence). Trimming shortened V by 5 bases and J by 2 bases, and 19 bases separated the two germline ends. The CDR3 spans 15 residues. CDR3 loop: CSAQDEGPGPYEQYF. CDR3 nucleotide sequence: TGCAGTGCTCAGGACGAGGGCCCCGGGCCCTACGAGCAGTACTTC.

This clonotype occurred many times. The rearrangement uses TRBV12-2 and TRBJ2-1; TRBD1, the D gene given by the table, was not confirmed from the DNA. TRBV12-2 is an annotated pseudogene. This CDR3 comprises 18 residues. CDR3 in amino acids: CASRFFYSGGGEVNEQFF. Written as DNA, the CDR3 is TGTGCAAGTCGCTTTTTTTATTCGGGGGGGGGGGAAGTAAATGAGCAGTTCTTC.

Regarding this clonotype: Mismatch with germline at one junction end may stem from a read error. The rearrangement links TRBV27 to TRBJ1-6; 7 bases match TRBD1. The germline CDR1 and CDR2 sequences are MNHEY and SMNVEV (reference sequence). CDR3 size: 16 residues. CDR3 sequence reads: CVSSTATGSGNSPLHF. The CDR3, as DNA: TGTGTCAGCAGTACAGCGACAGGGTCGGGTAATTCACCCCTCCACTTT.